This passage covers 11 T cell receptor beta chains from one sample sequenced in a study of cytomegalovirus exposure and HLA in healthy donors. Assay used: immunoSEQ multiplex PCR; TCRdb lists only in-frame clones, some missing. The sample shows over 200,000 clones, around 90% of them seen only once. Sequencing used PBMCs. The receptors shown here come from a woman aged 18-29 years in good health and CMV-seronegative.

CDR3 sequence: CASSPYVQGYTEAFF. CDR3 nucleotide sequence: TGTGCCAGCTCACCATACGTACAGGGTTACACTGAAGCTTTCTTT. The chain couples TRBV18 to TRBJ1-1, with TRBD1 as a possible D gene (6 bases). Looked up from germline, CDR1 is KGHSH and CDR2 is LQKENI. The CDR3 is 15 residues long. V was shortened by 2 bases and J by 3 bases, with 13 bases between the two germline ends.

The chain recombines TRBV27 with TRBJ2-1, with 8 bases matching TRBD2. Per the germline V gene, CDR1 is MNHEY and CDR2 is SMNVEV (reference sequence). The ends lost 3 bases at V and 7 bases at J; junction bases unmatched: 11. The CDR3 loop spans 16 amino acids. DNA of the CDR3: TGTGCCAGCAGTTTGTTGGCCGGGAGGGCCAGGAATGAGCAGTTCTTC. This sequence encodes CASSLLAGRARNEQFF.

The V call is TRBV28, the J call TRBJ2-3; 7 positions match TRBD1. In germline, CDR1 is MDHEN, CDR2 SYDVKM. The CDR3 contains 15 residues. The junction had 6 bases not matched to a gene; V was cut back by 6 bases and J by 0 bases. This CDR3 reads CASSYGTDSTDTQYF. In DNA form, the CDR3 reads TGTGCCAGCAGCTACGGGACAGATAGCACAGATACGCAGTATTTT.

On this clone: The same CDR3 arises from other DNA sequences in this sample as well. The V gene is TRBV7-8, the J gene TRBJ2-2; 7 positions match TRBD2. The CDR3 covers 16 residues. Germline CDR1 and CDR2: SGHVS and FQNEAQ. The V segment lost 7 bases and the J segment 8 bases; nucleotides outside the gene matches: 16. Here the CDR3 reads CASNRLLATTTGELFF. The CDR3 DNA is TGTGCCAGCAACAGGCTACTAGCGACGACCACGGGGGAGCTGTTTTTT.

This clone occurred once. The V and J genes are TRBV28 and TRBJ1-2; 7 bases fit TRBD1. CDR1 is MDHEN and CDR2 is SYDVKM in the germline V gene. This CDR3 comprises 15 residues. After removal of 4 bases from V and 2 bases from J, the junction contained 7 bases not matched to a gene. Here the CDR3 reads CASSYPSGQNYGYTF. The CDR3 DNA sequence: TGTGCCAGCAGTTATCCGTCGGGACAGAACTATGGCTACACCTTC.

The chain couples TRBV6-1 to TRBJ2-7; a weak D match, TRBD1 (7 bases). The V and J ends lost 7 bases and 4 bases respectively, with 14 bases between them. CDR3 length equals 13 residues. Germline assignment: CDR1 MNHNS and CDR2 SASEGT. In nucleotides, the CDR3 is TGTGCCAGCACCCAGGGGGGCGCATACGAGCAGTACTTC. Its translation: CASTQGGAYEQYF.

The chain links TRBV5-1 to TRBJ1-1, with TRBD1 identical over 7 bases. CDR1 is SGHRS and CDR2 is YFSETQ in the germline V gene. CDR3 size: 12 residues. V was clipped by 5 bases and J by 8 bases; unmatched bases: 6. CDR3 amino acids: CASRQAGGEAFF. As DNA, the CDR3 is TGCGCCAGCAGACAAGCAGGGGGAGAAGCTTTCTTT.

This clone was found once. This chain joins TRBV7-6 and TRBJ2-3; the D is unclear. The CDR3 consists of 13 residues. The germline V and J ends were trimmed by 3 bases and 1 base, with 5 bases remaining between them. Germline-derived CDR1 and CDR2 are SGHVS and FNYEAQ. CDR3 nucleotide sequence: TGTGCCAGCAGCTTCTCCGGCACAGATACGCAGTATTTT. Its protein is CASSFSGTDTQYF.

The V call is TRBV28, the J call TRBJ2-1; tentative D call: TRBD2 (6 bases). Trimming stripped 3 bases from V and 2 bases from J, with 8 bases between. Germline lookup yields CDR1 MDHEN and CDR2 SYDVKM. CDR3 length: 14 amino acids. The CDR3 loop is CASSFRGTYNEQFF. The DNA for the CDR3 is TGTGCCAGCAGTTTCCGCGGGACCTACAATGAGCAGTTCTTC. Based on the CDR3 plus reference TRBV28 and TRBJ2-1, the full variable domain is DVKVTQSSRYLVKRTGEKVFLECVQDMDHENMFWYRQDPGLGLRLIYFSYDVKMKEKGDIPEGYSVSREKKERFSLILESASTNQTSMYLCASSFRGTYNEQFFGPGTRLTVL.

V and J are TRBV27 and TRBJ2-3; maybe TRBD2 (7 bases). CDR1 and CDR2 (germline): MNHEY, SMNVEV (reference sequence). This CDR3 is 14 amino acids long. Between the trimmed V and J ends, which lost 4 bases and 2 bases, there was a span of 10 bases. As DNA, the CDR3 is TGTGCCAGCAGTTGGGGGGGGGCCACAGATACGCAGTATTTT. As protein: CASSWGGATDTQYF.

This clone was found a few times. This sequence joins TRBV4-1 and TRBJ2-3; D is possibly TRBD2 (6 bases). The CDR3 is 14 residues long. With 2 bases removed from V and 6 bases from J, the gap between germline ends came to 12 bases. Per germline, CDR1 MGHRA and CDR2 YSYEKL. The CDR3 region is CASSQSTGTDTQYF. The CDR3 nucleotides read TGCGCCAGCAGCCAATCCACCGGGACTGATACGCAGTATTTT.